This T cell receptor beta chain was obtained from a study of T cell repertoires in cytomegalovirus infection. For the study at large: Well-studied HLA-B-restricted CMV epitopes were used in the study alongside recently identified HLA-C-restricted ones. Carrying CMV and the relevant HLA type showed in public TCR beta signatures.

Overall study findings and caveats: The ex vivo response was dominated by HLA-C-restricted CMV-specific TCR beta clonotypes. Carriers of CMV and the relevant HLA type were discriminated by public TCR beta frequency.

Trimming left V 0 bases short and J 5 bases short, with 16 bases between. The CDR3 covers 17 residues. Germline V CDR1 and CDR2: SGHDN, FVKESK. A remark on this clonotype: Antigen unknown.

TCRdb used MiXCR to reprocess the reads, holding one entry per CDR3 protein. The repertoire has a few hundred thousand distinct CDR3 sequences, around 40% of them found once; the top ten carry roughly 50%. Here the sequenced sample was cultured PBMCs, taken from culture after CMV antigen stimulation. The receptor comes from a human donor in good health (CMV status not recorded). Some clones in this sample may be carry-over from other donors' samples. The rearrangement uses TRBV14 and TRBJ2-2; D is uncertain. The CDR3 is CASSQDLRTVDTGELFF. In DNA form, the CDR3 reads TGTGCCAGCAGCCAAGATCTAAGGACGGTGGATACCGGGGAGCTGTTTTTT.